The rows below give T cell receptor beta chains drawn from one sample of a study of persistence of HIV-infected CD4 T cells. Generated by immunoSEQ multiplex PCR, the TCRdb table keeps only in-frame clones and is missing some. The sample includes 40,000 to 45,000 clones, about 89% of them seen just once. No antigen has been assigned to these receptors. The material sequenced was CD4+ T cells sorted from PBMCs after approximately 19-hour stimulation, taken from a patient who received antiretroviral therapy. All receptors derive from an adult man with HIV who was CMV-seropositive. Each CDR3 is given with its conserved first and last residue. A D gene is named only where the DNA matches it firmly. Clone size is shown for a subset of rows, as once, few, many or a class of expanded clone.

J gene,V gene,clone size,D gene,CDR3 DNA,CDR3 protein
TRBJ1-1,TRBV18,medium-sized,NA,TGTGCCAGCTCATCCGGGACAATGAACACTGAAGCTTTCTTT,CASSSGTMNTEAFF
TRBJ2-7,TRBV6-5,NA,TRBD1,TGTGCCAGCAGTTGGGACAGGGGTTACGAGCAGTACTTC,CASSWDRGYEQYF
TRBJ2-1,TRBV7-3,NA,TRBD2,TGTGCCAGCAGCTTCCAGACTAGCGGGGGGGCCTTAGAGCAGTTCTTC,CASSFQTSGGALEQFF
TRBJ2-2,TRBV19,once,NA,TGTGCCAGTAGGTGGGGGGACAACCCCAGCACCGGGGAGCTGTTTTTT,CASRWGDNPSTGELFF
TRBJ2-2,TRBV7-3,NA,NA,TGTGCCAGCAGCTTAAATGGGGCTACGAACACCGGGGAGCTGTTTTTT,CASSLNGATNTGELFF
TRBJ2-5,TRBV7-2,NA,TRBD2,TGTGCCAGCAGCTTTCTAGCGGGGGGTGGGCAAGAGACCCAGTACTTC,CASSFLAGGGQETQYF
TRBJ2-2,TRBV5-1,NA,TRBD1,TGCGCCAGCAGCCGGGGACAGGAGTTAATCGGGGAGCTGTTTTTT,CASSRGQELIGELFF
TRBJ1-3,TRBV14,NA,NA,TGTGCCAGCAGCCAAGATCGTGGGTGGGGAGGAGGCTCTGGAAACACCATATATTTT,CASSQDRGWGGGSGNTIYF
TRBJ1-5,TRBV7-6,NA,NA,TGTGCCAGCAGCTCTAGGTTGCAATCCCGTAGCAATCAGCCCCAGCATTTT,CASSSRLQSRSNQPQHF
TRBJ1-5,TRBV28,NA,NA,TGTGCCAGCAGTCCCCAGGGCGGGTATAGCAATCAGCCCCAGCATTTT,CASSPQGGYSNQPQHF
TRBJ2-3,TRBV7-3,once,NA,TGTGCCAGCAGCCCGGGACAAATCACAGATACGCAGTATTTT,CASSPGQITDTQYF
TRBJ2-5,TRBV5-1,NA,TRBD1,TGCGCCAGCAGCCCCTTGGGGACAGGGGGCCAGACCCAGTACTTC,CASSPLGTGGQTQYF
TRBJ2-3,TRBV10-3,NA,NA,TGTGCCATCAGCCCGCGCCGCGGTGCAGATACGCAGTATTTT,CAISPRRGADTQYF
TRBJ2-2,TRBV5-8,NA,NA,TGTGCCAGCAGCTTGGTAGGGAACACCGGGGAGCTGTTTTTT,CASSLVGNTGELFF
TRBJ2-7,TRBV27,NA,NA,TGTGCCAGCAGTTTGCAAAGTGGGGCCTACGAGCAGTACTTC,CASSLQSGAYEQYF
TRBJ2-1,TRBV29-1,NA,TRBD1,TGCAGCGTTGAAGATATGGGACAGGGGACTTACAATGAGCAGTTCTTC,CSVEDMGQGTYNEQFF
TRBJ1-6,TRBV3-1/TRBV3-2,few,NA,TGTGCCAGCAGCCTCCCTTATTCACCCCTCCACTTT,CASSLPYSPLHF
TRBJ2-1,TRBV2,NA,TRBD2,TGTGCCAGCAGAAGTAGCGGGGGGCCTCCAAACAATGAGCAGTTCTTC,CASRSSGGPPNNEQFF
TRBJ2-1,TRBV5-1,NA,NA,TGCGCCAGCAGCTTCGTTCCGGGCCCTACCGACAATGAGCAGTTCTTC,CASSFVPGPTDNEQFF
TRBJ2-5,TRBV7-3,NA,TRBD1,TGTGCCAGCAGCCTTGGGACAGCGCAAGAGACCCAGTACTTC,CASSLGTAQETQYF
TRBJ1-2,TRBV21-1,NA,NA,TGTGCCAGCAGCAAAAAAGGTGACTTTAGGGCTTTTTTCTATGGCTACACCTTC,CASSKKGDFRAFFYGYTF
TRBJ1-4,TRBV30,once,TRBD1,TGTGCCTGGAGAACCGGGACAGGATACGTGAAGGGTGAAAAACTGTTTTTT,CAWRTGTGYVKGEKLFF
TRBJ2-7,TRBV7-9,NA,TRBD2,TGTGCCAGCAGCTCCTATACTAGCGCTTCCTACGAGCAGTACTTC,CASSSYTSASYEQYF
TRBJ1-2,TRBV6-1,few,NA,TGTGCCAGCAGTGAAGCGGGGCCTAGGGATGGCTACACCTTC,CASSEAGPRDGYTF
TRBJ1-5,TRBV6-5,once,TRBD1,TGTGCCAGCAATCCGACAGGGTGGGGCAATCAGCCCCAGCATTTT,CASNPTGWGNQPQHF
TRBJ2-7,TRBV28,NA,NA,TGTGCCAGCAGTTTACCACCGACGGGACCTAGCTACGAGCAGTACTTC,CASSLPPTGPSYEQYF
TRBJ2-3,TRBV6-5,NA,NA,TGTGCCACCAAGGGACTTACCAACACAGATACGCAGTATTTT,CATKGLTNTDTQYF
TRBJ1-2,TRBV5-1,NA,TRBD1,TGCGCCAGCAGCTTGGTGACAGGGTCGCACACCTTC,CASSLVTGSHTF
TRBJ2-7,TRBV10-3,NA,NA,TGTGCCATCACTGCAGGGGTAACCTACGAGCAGTACTTC,CAITAGVTYEQYF
TRBJ2-7,TRBV5-1,NA,NA,TGCGCCAGCAGCTTGGACAGGGCCTACGAGCAGTACTTC,CASSLDRAYEQYF
TRBJ1-2,TRBV7-3,once,TRBD1,TGTGCCAGCAGTCCTACAGGGGCATTCTATGGCTACACCTTC,CASSPTGAFYGYTF
TRBJ2-2,TRBV7-9,NA,NA,TGTGCCAGCAGCTCCAGGACCGGCACCGGGGAGCTGTTTTTT,CASSSRTGTGELFF
TRBJ2-3,TRBV27,NA,TRBD2,TGTGCCAGCAGTTTAATCGGCGGGGGGGCCCGGGGCACAGATACGCAGTATTTT,CASSLIGGGARGTDTQYF
TRBJ1-1,TRBV19,NA,NA,TGTGCCAGTAGCTGGCGAGAGGGGATGAACACTGAAGCTTTCTTT,CASSWREGMNTEAFF
TRBJ1-5,TRBV28,few,NA,TGTGCCAGCATCGAATCGGTAAGCAATCAGCCCCAGCATTTT,CASIESVSNQPQHF
TRBJ2-7,TRBV6-5,NA,TRBD2,TGTGCCAGCAGTTCCACTAGGGACTATTCCTACGAGCAGTACTTC,CASSSTRDYSYEQYF
TRBJ2-4,TRBV9,NA,TRBD1,TGTGCCAGCAGCGACCGGACAGGGGGCAAAAACATTCAGTACTTC,CASSDRTGGKNIQYF
TRBJ2-7,TRBV9,NA,NA,TGTGCCAGCAGCTTGAGGGGGGGACCCTACGAGCAGTACTTC,CASSLRGGPYEQYF
TRBJ2-6,TRBV7-2,once,TRBD1,TGTGCCAGCAGCTTATGGGTGACAGGGTCTGGGGCCAACGTCCTGACTTTC,CASSLWVTGSGANVLTF
TRBJ1-1,TRBV2,NA,TRBD1,TGTGCCAGCATCCCTCCCCGACAGGGGAACACTGAAGCTTTCTTT,CASIPPRQGNTEAFF
TRBJ2-3,TRBV10-1,NA,NA,TGCGCCAGCAGTCGCAACACCGGCACAGATACGCAGTATTTT,CASSRNTGTDTQYF
TRBJ2-1,TRBV29-1,NA,NA,TGCAGCGTTGGGGCCGGAGTGGGGCCCAATGAGCAGTTCTTC,CSVGAGVGPNEQFF
TRBJ1-2,TRBV4-2,NA,NA,TGTGCCAGCAGCCCCGGGGATCAGAACTATGGCTACACCTTC,CASSPGDQNYGYTF
TRBJ2-5,TRBV19,NA,NA,TGTGCCAGTAGTATAGTTTGGGGAGGACAAGAGACCCAGTACTTC,CASSIVWGGQETQYF
TRBJ2-7,TRBV12-3/TRBV12-4,once,NA,TGTGCCAGCAGCGTCACGGCCGAGCAGTACTTC,CASSVTAEQYF
TRBJ1-4,TRBV10-1,NA,TRBD1,TGCGCCAGCAGCCCCCCGGTCAAGGGACAGAATAATGAAAAACTGTTTTTT,CASSPPVKGQNNEKLFF
TRBJ2-3,TRBV27,NA,NA,TGTGCCAGCAGTCCCTCCCGAGAGAGGGCGTATACGCAGTATTTT,CASSPSRERAYTQYF
TRBJ2-1,TRBV7-2,NA,NA,TGTGCCAGCAGCTACGTGGCGGGCTCCTACAATGAGCAGTTCTTC,CASSYVAGSYNEQFF
TRBJ1-1,TRBV2,NA,NA,TGTGCCAGCCACCGACGGCCCGGCACTGAAGCTTTCTTT,CASHRRPGTEAFF
TRBJ2-7,TRBV5-1,NA,TRBD1,TGCGCCAGCAGCTCGGGGAGGACAGGGGCCTACTACGAGCAGTACTTC,CASSSGRTGAYYEQYF
TRBJ2-3,TRBV5-5,NA,NA,TGTGCCAGCAGCTTGGGTGGGGGGCCTTTAGATACGCAGTATTTT,CASSLGGGPLDTQYF
TRBJ2-1,TRBV19,NA,NA,TGTGCCAGTAGTATAGGGGGCTGGGGACGAACGTTCTTC,CASSIGGWGRTFF
TRBJ1-1,TRBV21-1,NA,NA,TGTGCCAGCAGCCCGGGGGGAGCCGGGGCTTTCTTT,CASSPGGAGAFF
TRBJ2-1,TRBV18,NA,TRBD2,TGTGCCAGCTCATCCAAGGGAGCACTAGCGGGGGGGCCCAATGAGCAGTTCTTC,CASSSKGALAGGPNEQFF
TRBJ1-2,TRBV28,NA,NA,TGTGCCAGCAGCACAAGGGAGTTCTATGGCTACACCTTC,CASSTREFYGYTF